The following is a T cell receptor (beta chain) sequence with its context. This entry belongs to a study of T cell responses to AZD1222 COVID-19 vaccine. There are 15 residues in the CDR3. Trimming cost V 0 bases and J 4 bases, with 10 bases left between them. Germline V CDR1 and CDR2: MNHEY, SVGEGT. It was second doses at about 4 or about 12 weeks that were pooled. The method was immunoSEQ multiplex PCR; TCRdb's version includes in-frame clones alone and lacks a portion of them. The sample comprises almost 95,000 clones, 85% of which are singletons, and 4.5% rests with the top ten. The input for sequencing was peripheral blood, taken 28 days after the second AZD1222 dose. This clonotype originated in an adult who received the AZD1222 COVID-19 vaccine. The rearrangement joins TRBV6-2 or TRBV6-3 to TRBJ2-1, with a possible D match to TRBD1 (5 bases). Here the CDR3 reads CASSYSGQGYNEQFF. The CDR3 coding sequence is TGTGCCAGCAGTTACTCGGGGCAGGGATACAATGAGCAGTTCTTC.